This T cell receptor (beta chain) is drawn from a study of post-analysis software for immune sequencing data. Study background: Included courses were relapsing-remitting and secondary progressive multiple sclerosis; progressive-relapsing multiple sclerosis was also included. Overall study results and limits: Batch-matched samples strongly co-clustered by F measure. Multiple sclerosis patients showed significantly lower normalized Chao1 diversity than controls did.

The sample holds a few counts of this clonotype. Its target is not known. Sequencing libraries made from TCR beta cDNA carried unique molecular identifiers. From around 1 to 10 million T cells, 400,000 to 650,000 cDNA molecules were obtained. TCRdb passed the PCR reads through MiXCR, listing each CDR3 protein once. The table shows 400,000 to 500,000 distinct CDR3 sequences, with approximately 39% occurring only once. This TCR was sampled from a girl aged 2-15 years with multiple sclerosis. What was sequenced was blood.

The CDR3 DNA follows: TGCAGTGCTAGCCCCGGGCGAGGGTTTAGCGAGCAGTACTTC. This translates into CSASPGRGFSEQYF. The chain uses TRBV20-1 and TRBJ2-7, with D perhaps matching TRBD2 (5 bases). The V end was cut by 3 bases, the J end by 6 bases, with 18 bases between. In germline, CDR1 is DFQATT, CDR2 SNEGSKA (reference sequence). This CDR3 is 14 amino acids long.